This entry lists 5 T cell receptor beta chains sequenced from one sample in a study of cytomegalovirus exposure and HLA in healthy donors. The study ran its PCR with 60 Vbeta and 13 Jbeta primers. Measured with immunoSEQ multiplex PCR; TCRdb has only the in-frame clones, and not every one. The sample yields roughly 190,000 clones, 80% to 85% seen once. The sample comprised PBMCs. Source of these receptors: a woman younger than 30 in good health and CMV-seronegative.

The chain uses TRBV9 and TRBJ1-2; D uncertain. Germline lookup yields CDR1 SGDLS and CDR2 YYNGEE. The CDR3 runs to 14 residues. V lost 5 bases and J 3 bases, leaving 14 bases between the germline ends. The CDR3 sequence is CASSPAGRDYGYTF. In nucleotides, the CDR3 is TGTGCCAGCAGTCCCGCTGGGAGGGACTATGGCTACACCTTC.

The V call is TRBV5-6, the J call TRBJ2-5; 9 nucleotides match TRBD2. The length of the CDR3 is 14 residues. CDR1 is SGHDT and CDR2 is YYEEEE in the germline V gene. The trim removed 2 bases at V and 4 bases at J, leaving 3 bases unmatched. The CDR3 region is CASSFSGSRETQYF. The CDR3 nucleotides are TGTGCCAGCAGCTTTAGCGGGAGCCGAGAGACCCAGTACTTC.

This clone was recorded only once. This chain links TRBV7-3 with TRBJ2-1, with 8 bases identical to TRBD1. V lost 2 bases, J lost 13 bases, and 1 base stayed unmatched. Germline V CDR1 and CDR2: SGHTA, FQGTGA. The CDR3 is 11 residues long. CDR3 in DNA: TGTGCCAGCAGCTTAGGGACAGGACAGTTCTTC. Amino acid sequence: CASSLGTGQFF.

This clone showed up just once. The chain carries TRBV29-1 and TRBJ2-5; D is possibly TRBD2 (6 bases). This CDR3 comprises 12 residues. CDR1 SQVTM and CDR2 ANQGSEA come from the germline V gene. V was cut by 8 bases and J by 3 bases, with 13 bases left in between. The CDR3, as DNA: TGCAGCTCTCTTCGCGGGGAAGAGACCCAGTACTTC. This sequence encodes CSSLRGEETQYF.

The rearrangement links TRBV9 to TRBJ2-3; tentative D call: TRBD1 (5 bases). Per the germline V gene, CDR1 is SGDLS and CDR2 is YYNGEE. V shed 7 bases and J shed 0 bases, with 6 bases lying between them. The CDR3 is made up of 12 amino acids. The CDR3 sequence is CASQGSTDTQYF. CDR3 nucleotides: TGTGCCAGCCAGGGCAGCACAGATACGCAGTATTTT.